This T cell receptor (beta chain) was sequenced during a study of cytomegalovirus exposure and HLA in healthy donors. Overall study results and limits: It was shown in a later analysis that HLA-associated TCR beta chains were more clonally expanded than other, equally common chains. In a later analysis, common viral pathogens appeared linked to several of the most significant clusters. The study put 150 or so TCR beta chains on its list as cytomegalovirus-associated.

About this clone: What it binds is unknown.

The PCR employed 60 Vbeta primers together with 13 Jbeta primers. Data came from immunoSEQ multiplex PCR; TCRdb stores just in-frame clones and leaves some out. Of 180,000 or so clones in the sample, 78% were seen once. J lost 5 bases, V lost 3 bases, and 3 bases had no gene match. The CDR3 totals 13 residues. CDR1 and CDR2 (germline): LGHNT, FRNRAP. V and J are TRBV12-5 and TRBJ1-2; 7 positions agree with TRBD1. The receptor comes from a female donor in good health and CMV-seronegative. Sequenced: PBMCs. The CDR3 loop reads CASGFRGQYGYTF. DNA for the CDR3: TGTGCTAGTGGTTTTAGGGGGCAGTATGGCTACACCTTC.